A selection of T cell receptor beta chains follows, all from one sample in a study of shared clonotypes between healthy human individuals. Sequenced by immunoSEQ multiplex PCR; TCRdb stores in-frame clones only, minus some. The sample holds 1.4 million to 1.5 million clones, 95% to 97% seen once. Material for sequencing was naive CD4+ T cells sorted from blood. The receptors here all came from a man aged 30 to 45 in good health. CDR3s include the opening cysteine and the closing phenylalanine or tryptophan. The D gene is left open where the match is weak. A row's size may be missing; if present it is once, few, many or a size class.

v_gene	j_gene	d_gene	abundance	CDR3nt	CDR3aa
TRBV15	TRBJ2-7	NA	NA	TGTGCCACCAGCAGCCCCACCGAGCAGTACTTC	CATSSPTEQYF
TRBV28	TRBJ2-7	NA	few	TGTGCCAGCAATCCTTCAGGGGCCTCCTACGAGCAGTACTTC	CASNPSGASYEQYF
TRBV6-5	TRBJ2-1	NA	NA	TGTGCCAGCAGGTTATACAATGAGCAGTTCTTC	CASRLYNEQFF
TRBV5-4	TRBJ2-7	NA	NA	TGTGCCAGCAGCTTGGGCTTGGGCGGAGAGGGCTACGAGCAGTACTTC	CASSLGLGGEGYEQYF
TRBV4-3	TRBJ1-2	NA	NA	TGCGCCAGCAGCCAAGGAACGGGCTATGGCTACACCTTC	CASSQGTGYGYTF
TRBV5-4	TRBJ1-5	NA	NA	TGTGCCAGCAGCGAGGGGGTTAGCAATCAGCCCCAGCATTTT	CASSEGVSNQPQHF
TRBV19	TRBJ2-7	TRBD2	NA	TGTGCCAGTAGTATACGTCGCGGGAGCCAGGTCGAGCAGTACTTC	CASSIRRGSQVEQYF
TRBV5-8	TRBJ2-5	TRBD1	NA	TGTGCCAGCAGCTTTCCGGACAGGGTAGAGACCCAGTACTTC	CASSFPDRVETQYF
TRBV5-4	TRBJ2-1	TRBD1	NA	TGTGCCAGCAGCCCCCCGGGACAGTCGGACAATGAGCAGTTCTTC	CASSPPGQSDNEQFF
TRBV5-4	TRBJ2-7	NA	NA	TGTGCCAGCAGCTTAGGAGCGGGTGACTACGAGCAGTACTTC	CASSLGAGDYEQYF
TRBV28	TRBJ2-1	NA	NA	TGTGCCAGCAGTACGACTAGGAATGAGCAGTTCTTC	CASSTTRNEQFF
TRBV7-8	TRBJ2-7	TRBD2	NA	TGTGCCAGCAGCTTATTGGGCAGCGGACTAGCGGGAGGCCGCTACGAGCAGTACTTC	CASSLLGSGLAGGRYEQYF
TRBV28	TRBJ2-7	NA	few	TGTGCCAGCAGTTTGCACTACGAGCAGTACTTC	CASSLHYEQYF
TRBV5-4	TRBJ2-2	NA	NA	TGTGCCAGCAGCTTGCCGGGACTGAACACCGGGGAGCTGTTTTTT	CASSLPGLNTGELFF
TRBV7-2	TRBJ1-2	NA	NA	TGTGCCAGCAGCTTAGGGGACGGCAATTACTATGGCTACACCTTC	CASSLGDGNYYGYTF
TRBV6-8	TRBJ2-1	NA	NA	TGTGCCAGCAGTTCTACCCAATTCTTCCGGGACACAGGACACAATGAGCAGTTCTTC	CASSSTQFFRDTGHNEQFF
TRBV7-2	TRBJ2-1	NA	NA	TGTGCCAGCAGCTTAGCTTTGGGTCTCAGTGAGCAGTTCTTC	CASSLALGLSEQFF
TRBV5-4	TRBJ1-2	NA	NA	TGTGCCAGCAGCTTGTTCGCGGCAGAAGCTGGCTACACCTTC	CASSLFAAEAGYTF
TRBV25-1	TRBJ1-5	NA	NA	TGTGCCAGCAGTGCAAGGGGCGGACAGCCCCAGCATTTT	CASSARGGQPQHF
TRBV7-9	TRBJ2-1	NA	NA	TGTGCCAGCAGCTTAGTAGGCTCCTACAATGAGCAGTTCTTC	CASSLVGSYNEQFF
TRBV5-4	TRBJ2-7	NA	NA	TGTGCCAGCCATCAAGGGGGATTGGGGGAGCAGTACTTC	CASHQGGLGEQYF
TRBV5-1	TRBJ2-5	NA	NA	TGCGCCAGCAGCTTGTCAGGGACGAAAGAGACCCAGTACTTC	CASSLSGTKETQYF
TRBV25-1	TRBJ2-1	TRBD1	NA	TGTGCCAGCACCAGACAGGGCTTTGGGTACAATGAGCAGTTCTTC	CASTRQGFGYNEQFF
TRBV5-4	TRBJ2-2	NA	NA	TGTGCCAGCAGCATAACGGGGGAGCTGTTTTTT	CASSITGELFF
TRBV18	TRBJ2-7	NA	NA	TGTGCCAGCTCACCACAGGGGTCCGCAATCTACGAGCAGTACTTC	CASSPQGSAIYEQYF
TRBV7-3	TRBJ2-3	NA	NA	TGTGCCAGCAGCTCGCGACTAGTAGATACGCAGTATTTT	CASSSRLVDTQYF
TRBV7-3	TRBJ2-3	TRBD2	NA	TGTGCCAGCAGTTCCGGGAACGGGAGGGCGTATTTT	CASSSGNGRAYF
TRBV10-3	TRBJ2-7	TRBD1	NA	TGTGCCATCAGTGGGCTCGACAGGGACTACGAGCAGTACTTC	CAISGLDRDYEQYF
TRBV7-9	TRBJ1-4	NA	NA	TGTGCCAGCAGCTCACAGGGATTTTCGGAAAAACTGTTTTTT	CASSSQGFSEKLFF
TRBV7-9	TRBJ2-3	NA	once	TGTGCCAGCAGCCCTAGCCCCTTGCTCGGGGGGCCAGATACGCAGTATTTT	CASSPSPLLGGPDTQYF
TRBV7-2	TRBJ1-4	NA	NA	TGTGCCAGCAGCTTGACACCAACTAATGAAAAACTGTTTTTT	CASSLTPTNEKLFF
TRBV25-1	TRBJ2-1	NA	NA	TGTGCCAGCAGTGAATTACGGGGTCCCCTCTACAATGAGCAGTTCTTC	CASSELRGPLYNEQFF
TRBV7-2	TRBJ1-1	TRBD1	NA	TGTGCCAGCAGCTTGGGGGACAGGGATGGACCTAAAGCTTTCTTT	CASSLGDRDGPKAFF
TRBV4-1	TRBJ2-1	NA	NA	TGCGCCAGCAGCCAAACTCCTTCTTCGACAGGTCGGCATGAGCAGTTCTTC	CASSQTPSSTGRHEQFF
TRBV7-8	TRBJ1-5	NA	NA	TGTGCCAGCAGCTTATCCAGGCAGTACAGCAATCAGCCCCAGCATTTT	CASSLSRQYSNQPQHF
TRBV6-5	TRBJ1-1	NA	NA	TGTGCCAGCAGTTCCATAGGACACGGGGGGAACACTGAAGCTTTCTTT	CASSSIGHGGNTEAFF
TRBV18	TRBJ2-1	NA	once	TGTGCCAGCTCACCAGGCCCTAGTAGGGGCAATGAGCAGTTCTTC	CASSPGPSRGNEQFF